This TCR beta chain was captured in a study of cytomegalovirus exposure and HLA in healthy donors. Study-wide points: In a later analysis, a missense DCLRE1C variant was linked to TCR beta V- and J-gene trimming. It was reported that the classifier diagnosed cytomegalovirus status with high specificity and sensitivity in both the original and validation cohorts. Some V segments, including TRBV6-2 and TRBV6-3, were excluded as indistinguishable.

On this clone itself: Its antigen is undetermined.

Sampled while nominally healthy, donors likely had unrecorded immune exposures. The CDR3 extends over 15 amino acids. PCR employed 60 Vbeta and 13 Jbeta primers. Method: immunoSEQ multiplex PCR; TCRdb's copy keeps in-frame clones and lacks some. The sample gives fewer than 200,000 clones, approximately 78% of which show up once; about 0.8% is in the top ten. The sequenced sample was PBMCs. The gene calls are TRBV21-1 and TRBJ2-7; the DNA was not compared with TRBD1, the D call given in the table. TRBV21-1 is tagged as a pseudogene. This clonotype was sampled from a woman in her late teens or twenties in good health and CMV-seronegative. CDR3 sequence (DNA): TGTGCCAGCAGCAAAGCTTCGGGACACATATACGAGCAGTACTTC. It codes for CASSKASGHIYEQYF.